This T cell receptor (beta chain) was captured by sequencing in a study of molecular identifiers for immune sequencing clone quantification. Study at large: In replicates, the authors split RNA from roughly 20,000 or 100,000 naive CD8 cells five ways and sequenced four.

Germline CDR1 SGHNT, CDR2 YENEEA. CDR3 length equals 13 residues. The V end lost 1 base, the J end lost 7 bases, and 8 bases lay between the germline ends. This clonotype has ten or more counts. TCRdb re-analysed the PCR reads in MiXCR, keeping a single row per CDR3 protein. The table lists about 63,000 distinct CDR3 sequences, about 19% of them singletons. The rearrangement uses TRBV11-3 and TRBJ2-1, with no clear D. The clonotype comes from a human donor in good health. Some libraries in this study had Jurkat cell RNA spiked in. Input material: naive CD8+ T cells from blood, with Jurkat cell RNA spiked in. Subset indicated: FACS-sorted CD8+CD4-CCR7+CD45RA+ naive T cells. In DNA, the CDR3 is TGTGCCAGCAGCTTAGGGGATTCGAATGAGCAGTTCTTC. Protein sequence: CASSLGDSNEQFF.